This T cell receptor (beta chain) emerged from a study of molecular identifiers for immune sequencing clone quantification. Ten or more counts support this clonotype. TCRdb redid the calling of the PCR reads with MiXCR, one entry per CDR3 protein. The table has 400,000 to 600,000 distinct CDR3 sequences, over 20% seen once. V was pared by 4 bases and J by 0 bases, with 12 bases of the junction left unmatched. The CDR3 has 17 amino acids. This TCR derives from a human donor in good health. Some libraries in this study had Jurkat cell RNA spiked in. V is TRBV12-3 or TRBV12-4 and J is TRBJ2-7, with 7 nucleotides matching TRBD2. The source material was naive CD8+ T cells from blood, with Jurkat cell RNA spiked in. As to subset: FACS-sorted CD8+CD4-CCR7+CD45RA+ naive T cells. The CDR3 sequence: CASSSPGLGLSSYEQYF. The CDR3 DNA sequence: TGTGCCAGCAGTTCTCCCGGACTAGGGTTAAGCTCCTACGAGCAGTACTTC.